This TCR beta chain was sequenced for a study of brain metastases from non-small cell lung cancer. This table comes from immunoSEQ multiplex PCR, and its TCRdb copy is limited to in-frame clones, with some not included. This sample yields 790 or so clones, of which around four fifths are seen a single time; 10% belongs to the top ten. This clone has only one observation. Germline loops: CDR1 LNHDA, CDR2 SQIVND (reference sequence). The V segment lost 3 bases and the J segment 6 bases; nucleotides outside the gene matches: 6. The CDR3 length is 15 residues. This receptor was obtained from a donor over 35 with non-small cell lung cancer. The sample comprised primary lung tumor tissue. The chain joins TRBV19 to TRBJ2-2, with 8 bases lining up with TRBD2. The CDR3 DNA reads as TGTGCCAGTAGTATCAGGCGGGGGGCCCCCGGGGAGCTGTTTTTT. Its translation is CASSIRRGAPGELFF.